This TCR beta chain was captured by sequencing in a study of CXCR3-negative and CXCR3-positive naive CD8 T cells. The study's findings and limits: The study inferred TCR strength from TRB CDR3 properties and found comparable surface CD5 between naive subsets. The TRBV-TRBJ usage of naive CXCR3-negative and CXCR3-positive cells was similar, but that of memory cells differed. Memory CD8+ cells had much lower diversity, and both naive subsets had comparably high diversity. CXCR3-positive naive cells had more hydrophobic TRB CDR3s than CXCR3-negative naive cells.

The length of the CDR3 is 16 residues. The germline V gene has CDR1 SGHVS and CDR2 FQNEAQ. UMI-tagged TRB cDNA libraries were built via 5' RACE. One entry per CDR3 protein, without DNA, is what TCRdb gives after re-calling the 5' RACE reads. This sample's table reports roughly 130,000 distinct CDR3 sequences. Concerning this clonotype itself: As yet, its antigen is unknown.

The sample taken for sequencing was naive CXCR3+ CD8+ T cells from blood. Regarding subset: CD45RO-CCR7+CD27+CD95- naive CD8+ T cells expressing CXCR3 (TNR3+). The TCR sequence derives from a human donor in good health. Some clones in this sample may be carry-over from other donors' samples. The V and J genes are TRBV7-8 and TRBJ2-7; there is no DNA to check the TCRdb D call of TRBD2. The CDR3 spells CASSLQDYPSSYEQYF.